The 27 T cell receptor beta chains below were found in one sample sequenced in a study of T cell clones after liver transplantation. Clones were sequenced by immunoSEQ multiplex PCR, and TCRdb holds only the in-frame ones, with some missing. The data hold tens of thousands of clones, with roughly three quarters observed a single time. The material was CD4+ T cells from blood, obtained at the 22-month timepoint. All receptors derive from a human patient who received a liver transplant. Certain T cells may be donor cells from the graft.

The V and J genes are TRBV5-1 and TRBJ2-3; D not resolved. V lost 0 bases and J lost 1, with 6 bases in between. Germline V gene sequence: CDR1 SGHRS, CDR2 YFSETQ. CDR3 length: 14 residues. The CDR3 sequence: CASSLATGTDTQYF. As DNA, the CDR3 is TGCGCCAGCAGCTTGGCAACAGGCACAGATACGCAGTATTTT.

The chain couples TRBV27 to TRBJ1-1; D is perhaps TRBD1 (6 bases). Deletions cut 4 bases from V and 2 bases from J, with 11 bases between. There are 14 residues in the CDR3. CDR1 and CDR2 from the germline V gene are MNHEY and SMNVEV (reference sequence). The CDR3 region has the DNA TGTGCCAGCAGTTATAACAGGGTAAACACTGAAGCTTTCTTT. Amino acids: CASSYNRVNTEAFF.

The rearrangement links TRBV5-6 to TRBJ2-2; no reliable D call. Germline assignment: CDR1 SGHDT and CDR2 YYEEEE. CDR3 size: 13 residues. Trimming pared 4 bases from V and 2 bases from J, leaving 6 bases between. The CDR3 nucleotides read TGTGCCAGCAGCGTAGACAACACCGGGGAGCTGTTTTTT. This translates into CASSVDNTGELFF.

The CDR3 sequence is CAWSGPRDGTYEQYF. The CDR3 DNA reads TGTGCCTGGAGTGGACCCCGGGACGGTACCTACGAGCAGTACTTC. The chain carries TRBV30 and TRBJ2-7, with D perhaps matching TRBD1 or TRBD2 (5 bases each). Trimming cost V 1 base and J 2 bases, with 15 bases left between them. CDR1 GTSNPN and CDR2 SVGIG come from the germline V gene (reference sequence). The CDR3 totals 15 residues.

The chain is built from TRBV2 and TRBJ2-3; D unresolved. In germline, CDR1 is SNHLY, CDR2 FYNNEI. This CDR3 spans 12 amino acids. V shed 5 bases and J shed 2 bases, with 5 bases lying between them. The CDR3 nucleotides read TGTGCCAGCAGTCCTACCACAGATACGCAGTATTTT. As protein: CASSPTTDTQYF.

V and J are TRBV5-5 and TRBJ1-2; the match to TRBD1 covers 7 bases. With V trimmed by 0 bases and J by 4 bases, 3 bases remained unmatched. The CDR3 sequence is 14 residues long. Germline V CDR1 and CDR2: SGHKS, YYEKEE (reference sequence). CDR3 DNA sequence: TGTGCCAGCAGCTTGGAACAGGGGAGCTATGGCTACACCTTC. Protein sequence: CASSLEQGSYGYTF.

This clone was seen more than once but under ten times. The V gene is TRBV19, the J gene TRBJ1-6, with D uncertain. Germline assignment: CDR1 LNHDA and CDR2 SQIVND (reference sequence). Between the trimmed V and J ends, which lost 6 bases and 5 bases, there was a span of 14 bases. CDR3 length equals 15 residues. This chain's CDR3 is CASRSERLHNSPLHF. The CDR3 DNA sequence: TGTGCCAGTAGATCTGAGAGGCTGCATAATTCACCCCTCCACTTT.

The rearrangement joins TRBV6-5 to TRBJ1-5; no firm D call. CDR3 length: 15 amino acids. Per the germline V gene, CDR1 is MNHEY and CDR2 is SVGAGI. Trimming left V 6 bases short and J 4 bases short, with 16 bases between. Here the CDR3 reads CASRMGQKPNQPQHF. CDR3 in DNA: TGTGCCAGCAGGATGGGTCAGAAACCGAATCAGCCCCAGCATTTT.

The CDR3 is CAAITGGQHNYGYTF. Written as DNA, the CDR3 is TGTGCCGCCATCACCGGGGGACAGCATAACTATGGCTACACCTTC. This chain uses TRBV28 with TRBJ1-2; TRBD1 aligns across 7 bases. Trimming took 11 bases from V and 1 from J; bases not matched to a gene: 13. The CDR3 extends over 15 amino acids. Looked up from germline, CDR1 is MDHEN and CDR2 is SYDVKM.

This clone was seen once. V and J are TRBV2 and TRBJ1-6, with D possibly matching TRBD1 (5 bases). Germline lookup yields CDR1 SNHLY and CDR2 FYNNEI. Trimming removed 6 bases from V and 9 bases from J, with 12 bases in between. This CDR3 region has 13 residues. As DNA, the CDR3 is TGTGCCAGCAGCGAAAGCAGGGTTTCACCCCTCCACTTT. As protein: CASSESRVSPLHF. Full variable domain (rest looked up from reference TRBV2 and TRBJ1-6): EPEVTQTPSHQVTQMGQEVILRCVPISNHLYFYWYRQILGQKVEFLVSFYNNEISEKSEIFDDQFSVERPDGSNFTLKIRSTKLEDSAMYFCASSESRVSPLHFGNGTRLTVT.

The chain links TRBV5-1 to TRBJ1-1, with no clear D. CDR3 length: 14 amino acids. The germline V and J ends were trimmed by 2 bases and 1 base, with 9 bases remaining between them. Germline-derived CDR1 and CDR2 are SGHRS and YFSETQ. Written as DNA, the CDR3 is TGCGCCAGCAGCTTAGGACCCACGAACACTGAAGCTTTCTTT. Protein sequence: CASSLGPTNTEAFF.

The rearrangement links TRBV4-1 to TRBJ2-1; TRBD2 aligns across 10 bases. The CDR3 runs 16 residues. Germline values: CDR1 MGHRA, CDR2 YSYEKL. J gave up 4 bases and V 3 bases, and 6 bases lay outside the gene matches. CDR3 nucleotide sequence: TGCGCCAGCAGCCATCCCGGGACTAGCGTGTACAATGAGCAGTTCTTC. Its protein product is CASSHPGTSVYNEQFF.

The V and J genes are TRBV29-1 and TRBJ2-7; a weak D match, TRBD1 (5 bases). Trimming stripped 3 bases from V and 5 bases from J, with 14 bases between. From germline, CDR1 is SQVTM and CDR2 ANQGSEA. This CDR3 has 13 residues. The CDR3 is CSVEIQVNDEQYF. CDR3 bases: TGCAGCGTTGAGATACAGGTCAACGACGAGCAGTACTTC.

A single count supports this clone. The chain links TRBV29-1 to TRBJ2-3; 8 bases are shared with TRBD2. The length of the CDR3 is 15 residues. Germline CDR1 is SQVTM and CDR2 is ANQGSEA. V dropped 3 bases and J dropped 5; count of bases not matched to a gene: 10. The CDR3 bases are TGCAGCGTTGACCTGGGGCGGGGGGTCATAGATACGCAGTATTTT. Its translation: CSVDLGRGVIDTQYF.

The genes are TRBV6-6 and TRBJ2-2; the D gene is possibly TRBD2 (5 bases). V lost 6 bases and J 0 bases, leaving 5 bases between the germline ends. Per the germline V gene, CDR1 is MNHNY and CDR2 is SVGAGI (reference sequence). The CDR3 loop spans 13 amino acids. The CDR3 nucleotides are TGTGCCAGCAGCGGGGCGAACACCGGGGAGCTGTTTTTT. Residues: CASSGANTGELFF.

The chain uses TRBV6-5 and TRBJ1-1, with D possibly TRBD1 on 5 matching bases. Per germline, CDR1 MNHEY and CDR2 SVGAGI. Trimming cost V 3 bases and J 5 bases, with 10 bases left between them. CDR3 length: 13 residues. The CDR3 DNA sequence: TGTGCCAGCAGTTATCAGGGTGGAACTGAAGCTTTCTTT. Its translation is CASSYQGGTEAFF.

For the CDR3, the DNA is TGTGCCAGCAGCTTGGCCCGGGACAGTAATGAAAAACTGTTTTTT. Its translation is CASSLARDSNEKLFF. This chain connects TRBV5-5 to TRBJ1-4; TRBD1 matches at 7 bases. J gave up 4 bases and V 0 bases, and 3 bases lay outside the gene matches. Per germline, CDR1 SGHKS and CDR2 YYEKEE (reference sequence). The CDR3 contains 15 residues.

The genes are TRBV19 and TRBJ1-2; D is possibly TRBD1 (6 bases). Trimming took off 5 bases at V and 4 bases at J, with 14 bases between the two ends. The CDR3 has 14 residues. Germline loops: CDR1 LNHDA, CDR2 SQIVND (reference sequence). This CDR3 reads CASSDVGHGYGYTF. The CDR3 nucleotides read TGTGCCAGTAGTGATGTGGGACACGGCTATGGCTACACCTTC.

The chain employs TRBV29-1 and TRBJ2-5, with 7 bases fitting TRBD1. The CDR3 extends over 13 amino acids. The V gene's germline CDR1 is SQVTM and CDR2 ANQGSEA. V dropped 4 bases and J dropped 4; count of bases not matched to a gene: 6. CDR3 amino acids: CSVGGGRGETQYF. The CDR3 DNA sequence: TGCAGCGTTGGAGGGGGCAGAGGAGAGACCCAGTACTTC. Looking up the rest from reference TRBV29-1 and TRBJ2-5 gives the full variable domain: SAVISQKPSRDICQRGTSLTIQCQVDSQVTMMFWYRQQPGQSLTLIATANQGSEATYESGFVIDKFPISRPNLTFSTLTVSNMSPEDSSIYLCSVGGGRGETQYFGPGTRLLVL.

The table lists this clone with a count of one. The chain is built from TRBV6-5 and TRBJ2-7; the match to TRBD2 covers 8 bases. The CDR3 has 16 amino acids. V lost 4 bases, J lost 0 bases, and 8 bases stayed unmatched. Germline values: CDR1 MNHEY, CDR2 SVGAGI. This CDR3 reads CASSSPGRGVSYEQYF. The CDR3 DNA follows: TGTGCCAGCAGTTCCCCCGGGCGGGGGGTCTCCTACGAGCAGTACTTC.

The rearrangement joins TRBV5-6 to TRBJ1-4; TRBD1 matches 12 bases. Germline-derived CDR1 and CDR2 are SGHDT and YYEEEE. The CDR3 extends over 17 amino acids. After removal of 2 bases from V and 10 bases from J, the junction contained 12 bases not matched to a gene. CDR3 loop: CASSFGTGGSSGGKLFF. Here the CDR3 DNA reads TGTGCCAGCAGCTTTGGGACAGGGGGCTCGAGTGGCGGAAAACTGTTTTTT.

In this sample, this clone turned up once. One end of the junction does not line up with germline, which may come from a read error. Distinct nucleotide sequences in the sample also encode this CDR3. The genes are TRBV6-5 and TRBJ1-1; the D is unclear. This CDR3 is built from 16 residues. Germline assignment: CDR1 MNHEY and CDR2 SVGAGI. CDR3 region: CASSYDVGFMNTEAFF. CDR3 sequence (DNA): TGCGCCAGCAGTTACGACGTAGGGTTTATGAACACTGAAGCTTTCTTT.

V gene TRBV11-2 combines with J gene TRBJ1-4, with D tentatively TRBD1 (6 bases). This CDR3 is built from 14 residues. CDR1 and CDR2 (germline): SGHAT, FQNNGV. Trimming pared 3 bases from V and 8 bases from J, leaving 13 bases between. CDR3 sequence reads: CASSLGGAGEKLFF. CDR3 sequence (DNA): TGTGCCAGCAGCTTGGGGGGGGCAGGGGAAAAACTGTTTTTT.

The rearrangement links TRBV4-2 to TRBJ1-1; 7 bases agree with TRBD1. Unmatched junction bases numbered 7, after V lost 2 bases and J lost 4 bases. CDR1 and CDR2 (germline): LGHNA, YNFKEQ. This CDR3 has 15 amino acids. The CDR3 spells CASSQWSGGGTEAFF. The CDR3 DNA reads as TGTGCCAGCAGCCAATGGTCAGGGGGGGGCACTGAAGCTTTCTTT.

The CDR3 DNA follows: TGTGCCAGCAGCGTAGGACTAGCGGGCAGGGAGACCCAGTACTTC. It yields the protein CASSVGLAGRETQYF. The rearrangement links TRBV7-2 to TRBJ2-5, with 11 positions matching TRBD2. Looked up from germline, CDR1 is SGHTA and CDR2 is FQGNSA. The CDR3 length is 15 residues. The V segment lost 5 bases and the J segment 5 bases; nucleotides outside the gene matches: 7.

J is TRBJ2-7 and V is TRBV14, with TRBD1 matching 8 bases. V shed 2 bases and J 2 bases; nucleotides not matched to a gene: 8. The CDR3 consists of 16 residues. Germline loops: CDR1 SGHDN, CDR2 FVKESK. The DNA of the CDR3 is TGTGCCAGCAGCCAATACCTCCGGACAGGGACCTACGAGCAGTACTTC. Amino acid sequence: CASSQYLRTGTYEQYF.

This chain links TRBV4-2 with TRBJ2-1, with 11 nucleotides matching TRBD2. V lost 1 base to trimming and J lost 8 bases; unmatched junction nucleotides: 7. The CDR3 extends over 16 amino acids. Germline CDR1 reads LGHNA; CDR2 reads YNFKEQ. The CDR3 region has the DNA TGTGCCAGCAGCCAAGTTAGCGGGGGGGCCTCCGATGAGCAGTTCTTC. Translation gives CASSQVSGGASDEQFF.